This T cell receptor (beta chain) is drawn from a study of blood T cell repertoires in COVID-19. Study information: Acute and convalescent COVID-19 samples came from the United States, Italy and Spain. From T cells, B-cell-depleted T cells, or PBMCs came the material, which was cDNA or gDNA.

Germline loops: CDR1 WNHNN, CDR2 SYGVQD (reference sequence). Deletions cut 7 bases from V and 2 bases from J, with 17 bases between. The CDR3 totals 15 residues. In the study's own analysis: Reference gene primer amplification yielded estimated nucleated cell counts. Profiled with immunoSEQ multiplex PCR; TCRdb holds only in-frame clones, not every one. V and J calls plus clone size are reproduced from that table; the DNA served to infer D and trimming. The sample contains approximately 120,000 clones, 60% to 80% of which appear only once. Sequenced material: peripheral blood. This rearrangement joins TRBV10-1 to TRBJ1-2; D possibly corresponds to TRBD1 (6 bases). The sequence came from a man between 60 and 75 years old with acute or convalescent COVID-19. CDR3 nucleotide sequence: TGCGCCAGCAAACAGGGATTCCACAGAAACTATGGCTACACCTTC. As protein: CASKQGFHRNYGYTF.